The 16 T cell receptor beta chains presented below share a single source sample, sequenced in a study of Ad26.COV2.S vaccination and SARS-CoV-2 variants. The protocol was immunoSEQ multiplex PCR, while the TCRdb copy is restricted to in-frame clones and leaves out a portion. The sample yields about 280,000 clones, about 89% seen once. Treatment indicated: approximately 18 received Ad26.COV2.S at low or high dose, single or two shots; about 5 received placebo; per-sample allocation not given. Samples came from day 63 after the first vaccine or placebo injection. The input for sequencing was peripheral blood, taken in a trial of Ad26.COV2.S vaccine versus placebo. These receptors were collected from a person aged 18 to 59 who received the Ad26.COV2.S COVID-19 vaccine or a placebo.

CDR3: CASSLGLASNNEQFF. The CDR3 DNA follows: TGTGCCAGCAGCTTGGGACTAGCGTCCAACAATGAGCAGTTCTTC. The V call is TRBV5-4, the J call TRBJ2-1, with 8 bases identical to TRBD2. This CDR3 region has 15 residues. Germline V gives CDR1 SGHNT, CDR2 YYREEE (reference sequence). V shed 0 bases, J shed 5 bases, and the junction held 4 bases outside the gene matches. Filled out from reference TRBV5-4 and TRBJ2-1, the complete variable domain reads ETGVTQSPTHLIKTRGQQVTLRCSSQSGHNTVSWYQQALGQGPQFIFQYYREEENGRGNFPPRFSGLQFPNYSSELNVNALELDDSALYLCASSLGLASNNEQFFGPGTRLTVL.

This clone was seen only a few times. Distinct nucleotide sequences in the sample also encode this CDR3. The chain recombines TRBV4-2 with TRBJ1-2; 7 positions match TRBD1. Germline loops: CDR1 LGHNA, CDR2 YNFKEQ. The CDR3 is 14 residues long. The trim removed 1 base at V and 3 bases at J, leaving 2 bases unmatched. CDR3 amino acids: CASSQGDRDYGYTF. The CDR3, as DNA: TGTGCCAGCAGCCAAGGAGACAGGGACTATGGCTACACCTTC.

This clone appeared once. The chain couples TRBV9 to TRBJ2-2, with D possibly being TRBD1 (6 bases). Trimming removed 4 bases from V and 6 bases from J, with 16 bases in between. Germline loops: CDR1 SGDLS, CDR2 YYNGEE. The CDR3 loop spans 15 amino acids. The DNA for the CDR3 is TGTGCCAGCAGCCTAGGGCACCAGGGGTCCGGGGAGCTGTTTTTT. Encoded protein: CASSLGHQGSGELFF.

At least ten counts were recorded for this clone. The J gene is TRBJ1-6, the V gene TRBV4-2, with TRBD1 matching over 9 bases. Germline V gene sequence: CDR1 LGHNA, CDR2 YNFKEQ. CDR3 size: 16 residues. The V and J ends lost 3 bases and 8 bases, in that order; junction bases with no gene match: 8. For the CDR3, the DNA is TGTGCCAGCAGCCAGGGACAGGGAAGGGTTCATTCACCCCTCCACTTT. This sequence encodes CASSQGQGRVHSPLHF.

The V gene is TRBV30, the J gene TRBJ1-1, with D perhaps matching TRBD1 (6 bases). Trimming shortened V by 4 bases and J by 0 bases, and 9 bases separated the two germline ends. Germline values: CDR1 GTSNPN, CDR2 SVGIG (reference sequence). This CDR3 is built from 13 residues. The CDR3 reads CAWTRTVNTEAFF. CDR3 bases: TGTGCCTGGACGAGGACAGTGAACACTGAAGCTTTCTTT.

The gene calls are TRBV18 and TRBJ1-1, with unresolved D. The CDR3 is 15 amino acids. Germline V CDR1 and CDR2: KGHSH, LQKENI. V was pared by 0 bases and J by 1 base, with 9 bases between. In DNA, the CDR3 is TGTGCCAGCTCACCACCGTCGGGGAGGAACACTGAAGCTTTCTTT. Protein: CASSPPSGRNTEAFF. The full variable domain, rest sourced from reference TRBV18 and TRBJ1-1, is NAGVMQNPRHLVRRRGQEARLRCSPMKGHSHVYWYRQLPEEGLKFMVYLQKENIIDESGMPKERFSAEFPKEGPSILRIQQVVRGDSAAYFCASSPPSGRNTEAFFGQGTRLTVV.

The rearrangement links TRBV29-1 to TRBJ1-2; 9 positions agree with TRBD1. V shed 7 bases, J shed 7 bases, and the junction held 10 bases outside the gene matches. CDR1 and CDR2 (germline): SQVTM, ANQGSEA. This CDR3 is 13 amino acids long. As DNA, the CDR3 is TGCAGCGGGACGCCGGGACAGGGTTTTGGCTACACCTTC. Translating it yields CSGTPGQGFGYTF. Combining the CDR3 with reference TRBV29-1 and TRBJ1-2 gives the whole variable domain SAVISQKPSRDICQRGTSLTIQCQVDSQVTMMFWYRQQPGQSLTLIATANQGSEATYESGFVIDKFPISRPNLTFSTLTVSNMSPEDSSIYLCSGTPGQGFGYTFGSGTRLTVV.

In DNA form, the CDR3 reads TGTGCCAGCAGCTTAGGCGGGAAGGATGGCTACACCTTC. The encoded protein is CASSLGGKDGYTF. The V gene is TRBV7-2, the J gene TRBJ1-2; the D is unclear. CDR3 length: 13 residues. CDR1 is SGHTA and CDR2 is FQGNSA in the germline V gene. V dropped 1 base and J dropped 6 bases, with 9 bases sitting between them.

The V call is TRBV7-2, the J call TRBJ1-4, with 9 bases aligning to TRBD1. Per the germline V gene, CDR1 is SGHTA and CDR2 is FQGNSA. The trim removed 0 bases at V and 3 bases at J, leaving 2 bases unmatched. The CDR3 spans 16 residues. The DNA of the CDR3 is TGTGCCAGCAGCTTAGCAGGACAGGGGCCTAATGAAAAACTGTTTTTT. The encoded protein is CASSLAGQGPNEKLFF.

The chain links TRBV27 to TRBJ2-7, with 11 positions matching TRBD1. Germline V gene lookup returns CDR1 MNHEY and CDR2 SMNVEV (reference sequence). Trimming cost V 5 bases and J 9 bases; bases outside gene matches: 9. The CDR3 runs 14 residues. The CDR3: CASSRTGGPQGQYF. In DNA, the CDR3 is TGTGCCAGCAGTCGGACAGGGGGCCCCCAGGGGCAGTACTTC.

A single count supports this clone. The chain links TRBV5-6 to TRBJ2-2; no reliable D call. The CDR3 is 17 residues long. CDR1 and CDR2 (germline): SGHDT, YYEEEE. Between the trimmed V and J ends, which lost 0 bases and 0 bases, there was a span of 12 bases. CDR3: CASSLGLGPSNTGELFF. CDR3 bases: TGTGCCAGCAGCTTGGGATTGGGCCCATCGAACACCGGGGAGCTGTTTTTT.

The V call is TRBV6-5, the J call TRBJ1-1; 7 bases agree with TRBD1. Germline loops: CDR1 MNHEY, CDR2 SVGAGI. Trimming took 6 bases from V and 2 from J; bases not matched to a gene: 6. The CDR3 is 14 amino acids. The CDR3 loop is CASSMGDSNTEAFF. CDR3 nucleotide sequence: TGTGCCAGCAGCATGGGGGACAGTAACACTGAAGCTTTCTTT.

The rearrangement links TRBV7-2 to TRBJ1-5, with D possibly being TRBD1 (6 bases). CDR1 and CDR2 from the germline V gene are SGHTA and FQGNSA. The V and J ends lost 5 bases and 5 bases respectively, with 13 bases between them. The CDR3 spans 14 residues. The CDR3 region is CASSNGQIDQPQHF. CDR3 nucleotides: TGTGCCAGCAGCAATGGACAGATAGATCAGCCCCAGCATTTT.

This chain links TRBV11-3 with TRBJ2-7; maybe TRBD1 (5 bases). V was shortened by 3 bases and J by 0 bases, with 12 bases between the two germline ends. This CDR3 spans 15 amino acids. Germline CDR1 and CDR2: SGHNT and YENEEA. In nucleotides, the CDR3 is TGTGCCAGCAGCTTTGAAGGGGATAGCTCCTACGAGCAGTACTTC. Its translation: CASSFEGDSSYEQYF.

The V call is TRBV27, the J call TRBJ1-1, with no clear D. V lost 2 bases, J lost 1 base, and 5 bases lay in between. The CDR3 runs to 13 residues. Germline V gene sequence: CDR1 MNHEY, CDR2 SMNVEV (reference sequence). CDR3 residues: CASSLKGNTEAFF. CDR3 in DNA: TGTGCCAGCAGTTTAAAGGGGAACACTGAAGCTTTCTTT.

The chain links TRBV2 to TRBJ1-5; weak D call: TRBD1 (5 bases). Germline assignment: CDR1 SNHLY and CDR2 FYNNEI. Trimming stripped 3 bases from V and 6 bases from J, with 15 bases between. The CDR3 loop spans 15 amino acids. The CDR3 sequence: CASSDLGPFGQPQHF. In DNA, the CDR3 is TGTGCCAGCAGTGACTTGGGGCCTTTCGGTCAGCCCCAGCATTTT.